Described below is a single T cell receptor beta chain sequence and its context. Its antigen remains unknown. 60 Vbeta and 13 Jbeta primers were used in PCR. TCRdb's table, derived via immunoSEQ multiplex PCR, lists solely in-frame clones and lacks some. The listing contains 200,000 to 250,000 clones. This entry is derived from a study of cytomegalovirus exposure and HLA in healthy donors. The CDR3 runs 16 residues. V shed 6 bases and J shed 3 bases, with 18 bases lying between them. Per germline, CDR1 MDHEN and CDR2 SYDVKM. General study points: Data from an earlier analysis indicated that most TCR beta V segments were productive either about 87% or about 30% of the time. Reports credit the classifier with highly specific, highly sensitive diagnosis of cytomegalovirus status.

The sequence derives from a woman between 25 and 40 years old in good health and CMV-seropositive. The specimen was PBMCs. This sequence joins TRBV28 and TRBJ2-4; possibly TRBD2 for D (6 bases). The chain's CDR3 is CASSPNRWGGKNIQYF. The DNA for the CDR3 is TGTGCCAGCAGCCCTAACCGTTGGGGAGGCAAAAACATTCAGTACTTC.